The clone carrying this T cell receptor (beta chain) has only a few counts. Its antigen remains unknown. Repertoires were sampled repeatedly during chemoradiotherapy. The CDR3 totals 14 residues. Per the germline V gene, CDR1 is SGHTA and CDR2 is FQGNSA. With 2 bases removed from V and 5 bases from J, the gap between germline ends came to 10 bases. This sample was taken from a study of chemoradiotherapy in HPV16-positive cancers. Turning to the study itself: Candidate HPV-specific T-cell clones and common TCR motifs came from functional assays in a couple of HPV16-positive patients.

Broader study findings: In HPV16-positive patients, HPV-responsive T-cell expansion tracked better recurrence-free survival. Candidate HPV-specific clones and E7-related TCR motifs grew in tumor during treatment.

The assay was immunoSEQ multiplex PCR, and TCRdb's table has in-frame clones only and misses some. The sample records about 22,000 clones, just under 75% being singletons. This TCR was sampled from a human donor with HPV-associated anogenital cancer. Sampling was carried out from a patient who underwent chemoradiotherapy. The rearrangement uses TRBV7-2 and TRBJ1-5; D is unclear. The CDR3 DNA reads TGTGCCAGCAGCTTAAGACGTGGAGATCAGCCCCAGCATTTT. Its protein is CASSLRRGDQPQHF.